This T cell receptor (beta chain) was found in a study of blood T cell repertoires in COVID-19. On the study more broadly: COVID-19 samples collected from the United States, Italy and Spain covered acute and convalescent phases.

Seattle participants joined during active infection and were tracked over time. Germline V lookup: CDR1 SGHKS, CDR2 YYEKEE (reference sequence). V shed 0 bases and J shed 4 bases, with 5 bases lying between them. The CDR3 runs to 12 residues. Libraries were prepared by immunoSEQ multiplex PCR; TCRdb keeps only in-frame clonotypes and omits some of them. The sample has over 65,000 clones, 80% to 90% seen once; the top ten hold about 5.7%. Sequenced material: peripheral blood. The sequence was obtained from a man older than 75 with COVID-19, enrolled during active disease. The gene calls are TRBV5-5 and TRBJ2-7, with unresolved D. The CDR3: CASSLAEYEQYF. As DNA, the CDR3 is TGTGCCAGCAGCTTGGCCGAGTACGAGCAGTACTTC.